This passage covers 7 T cell receptor beta chains from one sample sequenced in a study of naive and memory T cell subsets. Regarding the study as a whole: Especially in CD8 cells, naive repertoires contained a few larger clonotypes, possibly CD45RA-re-expressing memory cells.

Two oligonucleotides, mixed equimolar, formed the beta constant-region primer covering TRBC1 and TRBC2. Four rounds of PCR amplified the ligated cDNA using nested alpha and beta constant-region primers plus SP2. MiXCR, applied by TCRdb to the UMI-ligation and nested PCR reads, yields one record per CDR3 protein. The sample contains 150,000 or so distinct CDR3 sequences, approximately 22% of which appear only once. These receptors have no identified antigens. The specimen sequenced was naive CD4+ T cells from blood. Source of these receptors: a human donor in good health.

This clonotype was seen only a few times. The CDR3 loop is CASSRGQGSQPQHF. Here the CDR3 DNA reads TGTGCCAGCAGCCGGGGACAGGGAAGTCAGCCCCAGCATTTT. The rearrangement links TRBV28 to TRBJ1-5, with 9 bases lining up with TRBD1. CDR1 and CDR2 (germline): MDHEN, SYDVKM. This CDR3 region has 14 residues. The ends lost 6 bases at V and 6 bases at J; junction bases unmatched: 6.

The chain is built from TRBV9 and TRBJ2-3; TRBD2 matches at 11 bases. V trimming: 4 bases; J trimming: 2 bases; junction bases outside the gene matches: 6. The CDR3 spans 16 residues. Per the germline V gene, CDR1 is SGDLS and CDR2 is YYNGEE. In DNA, the CDR3 is TGTGCCAGCAGCCCCGGGACTAGCGGTTACACAGATACGCAGTATTTT. Amino acids: CASSPGTSGYTDTQYF.

The chain employs TRBV4-1 and TRBJ2-7; TRBD1 might be the D (6 bases). V lost 0 bases, J lost 0 bases, and 15 bases lay in between. The V gene's germline CDR1 is MGHRA and CDR2 YSYEKL. The CDR3 loop spans 17 amino acids. The CDR3 region has the DNA TGCGCCAGCAGCCAAGACAGGGGCCGTCCTAGCTCCTACGAGCAGTACTTC. It specifies CASSQDRGRPSSYEQYF.

This clonotype was seen ten or more times. The V and J genes are TRBV7-8 and TRBJ2-1, with 12 bases matching TRBD2. CDR1 and CDR2 from the germline V gene are SGHVS and FQNEAQ. This CDR3 region has 15 residues. The junction had 5 bases not matched to a gene; V was cut back by 5 bases and J by 6 bases. The CDR3: CASSQTSGRGNEQFF. Written as DNA, the CDR3 is TGTGCCAGCAGCCAGACTAGCGGGAGAGGCAATGAGCAGTTCTTC.

The CDR3 DNA follows: TGTGCCAGCAGCACTTTTCGACAGACTGAAGCTTTCTTT. Amino acid sequence: CASSTFRQTEAFF. This chain links TRBV7-9 with TRBJ1-1; D may be TRBD1 (5 bases). The CDR3 is made up of 13 amino acids. V lost 5 bases and J lost 5, with 12 bases in between. Germline V gives CDR1 SEHNR, CDR2 FQNEAQ (reference sequence). Together with reference TRBV7-9 and TRBJ1-1, the CDR3 gives the full variable domain: DTGVSQNPRHKITKRGQNVTFRCDPISEHNRLYWYRQTLGQGPEFLTYFQNEAQLEKSRLLSDRFSAERPKGSFSTLEIQRTEQGDSAMYLCASSTFRQTEAFFGQGTRLTVV.

A few counts support this clonotype. CDR3 bases: TGCAGCGAGGCGACAGGGAGAGAGACCCAGTACTTC. This gives the protein CSEATGRETQYF. The V gene is TRBV29-1, the J gene TRBJ2-5; 7 nucleotides agree with TRBD1. The CDR3 loop spans 12 amino acids. Germline V gene data show CDR1 as SQVTM and CDR2 as ANQGSEA. Trimming at V came to 7 bases and at J to 4 bases, leaving 6 bases not matched to a gene.

The J gene is TRBJ2-3, the V gene TRBV14, with D possibly matching TRBD2 (5 bases). CDR3 size: 13 residues. V dropped 3 bases and J dropped 2 bases, with 6 bases sitting between them. Germline V gene data show CDR1 as SGHDN and CDR2 as FVKESK. Written as DNA, the CDR3 is TGTGCCAGCAGCCACGGACTCACAGATACGCAGTATTTT. As protein: CASSHGLTDTQYF.